The 7 T cell receptor beta chains below all came from one sample that was sequenced in a study of identical twins. MiXCR was run by TCRdb on the 5' RACE reads, yielding one entry per CDR3 protein. Of some 500,000 distinct CDR3 sequences listed, approximately 10% are singletons. This sample was shared with a second study, whose subject was yellow fever vaccine responses in identical twins.

Input material: PBMCs. All receptors come from a young woman in good health.

In this sample, this clonotype turned up a few times. This sequence joins TRBV6-5 and TRBJ2-7, with D unresolved. The CDR3 contains 16 residues. With 4 bases removed from V and 3 bases from J, the gap between germline ends came to 19 bases. CDR1 MNHEY and CDR2 SVGAGI come from the germline V gene. The CDR3 DNA is TGTGCCAGCAGTTTTTCTAGTTTGACACCCATCTACGAGCAGTACTTC. This translates into CASSFSSLTPIYEQYF.

This clonotype was found a few times. The rearrangement links TRBV28 to TRBJ1-5, with no clear D. Germline CDR1 reads MDHEN; CDR2 reads SYDVKM. V was shortened by 7 bases and J by 3 bases, with 16 bases between the two germline ends. The CDR3 loop spans 15 amino acids. DNA of the CDR3: TGTGCCAGCACTCCCCGCGGTGGACTCAATCAGCCCCAGCATTTT. It yields the protein CASTPRGGLNQPQHF.

V and J are TRBV11-2 and TRBJ2-1; perhaps D is TRBD1 or TRBD2 (5 bases each). V was cut by 4 bases and J by 5 bases, with 24 bases left in between. The CDR3 spans 18 residues. In germline, CDR1 is SGHAT, CDR2 FQNNGV. As DNA, the CDR3 is TGTGCCAGCAGCTCCCCGCTACTTACGGGACCCCCCCACAATGAGCAGTTCTTC. Its protein is CASSSPLLTGPPHNEQFF.

This clonotype was recorded many times. The DNA of the CDR3 is TGTGCCAGCACCGCAGATACGCAGTATTTT. It codes for CASTADTQYF. The chain uses TRBV12-3 or TRBV12-4 and TRBJ2-3; D not certain. Trimming cost V 7 bases and J 4 bases, with 3 bases left between them. This CDR3 has 10 amino acids.

This clonotype was observed at least ten times. CDR3 amino acids: CASGLGTGDTEAFF. As DNA, the CDR3 is TGTGCTAGTGGTTTAGGGACAGGGGACACTGAAGCTTTCTTT. The chain links TRBV12-5 to TRBJ1-1; 10 nucleotides line up with TRBD1. The CDR3 runs to 14 residues. Germline V lookup: CDR1 LGHNT, CDR2 FRNRAP. Trimming removed 3 bases from V and 3 bases from J; junction bases left unmatched: 1.

This clonotype occurred a few times. This rearrangement joins TRBV27 to TRBJ2-2, with a tentative D call TRBD2 (6 bases). The germline V and J ends were trimmed by 5 bases and 0 bases, with 13 bases remaining between them. The CDR3 has 16 amino acids. The germline CDR1 and CDR2 sequences are MNHEY and SMNVEV (reference sequence). CDR3 loop: CASSLRWEANTGELFF. In DNA form, the CDR3 reads TGTGCCAGCAGTCTCCGTTGGGAGGCGAACACCGGGGAGCTGTTTTTT.

At least ten counts were recorded for this clonotype. This chain connects TRBV7-9 to TRBJ2-5; D not resolved. V was trimmed by 5 bases and J by 4 bases, leaving 14 bases between them. The CDR3 spans 14 residues. Germline CDR1 is SEHNR and CDR2 is FQNEAQ (reference sequence). CDR3 nucleotide sequence: TGTGCCAGCAGCCCAAGTATGGGAATAGAGACCCAGTACTTC. Amino acid sequence: CASSPSMGIETQYF. The full variable domain, its missing parts supplied by reference TRBV7-9 and TRBJ2-5, is DTGVSQNPRHKITKRGQNVTFRCDPISEHNRLYWYRQTLGQGPEFLTYFQNEAQLEKSRLLSDRFSAERPKGSFSTLEIQRTEQGDSAMYLCASSPSMGIETQYFGPGTRLLVL.